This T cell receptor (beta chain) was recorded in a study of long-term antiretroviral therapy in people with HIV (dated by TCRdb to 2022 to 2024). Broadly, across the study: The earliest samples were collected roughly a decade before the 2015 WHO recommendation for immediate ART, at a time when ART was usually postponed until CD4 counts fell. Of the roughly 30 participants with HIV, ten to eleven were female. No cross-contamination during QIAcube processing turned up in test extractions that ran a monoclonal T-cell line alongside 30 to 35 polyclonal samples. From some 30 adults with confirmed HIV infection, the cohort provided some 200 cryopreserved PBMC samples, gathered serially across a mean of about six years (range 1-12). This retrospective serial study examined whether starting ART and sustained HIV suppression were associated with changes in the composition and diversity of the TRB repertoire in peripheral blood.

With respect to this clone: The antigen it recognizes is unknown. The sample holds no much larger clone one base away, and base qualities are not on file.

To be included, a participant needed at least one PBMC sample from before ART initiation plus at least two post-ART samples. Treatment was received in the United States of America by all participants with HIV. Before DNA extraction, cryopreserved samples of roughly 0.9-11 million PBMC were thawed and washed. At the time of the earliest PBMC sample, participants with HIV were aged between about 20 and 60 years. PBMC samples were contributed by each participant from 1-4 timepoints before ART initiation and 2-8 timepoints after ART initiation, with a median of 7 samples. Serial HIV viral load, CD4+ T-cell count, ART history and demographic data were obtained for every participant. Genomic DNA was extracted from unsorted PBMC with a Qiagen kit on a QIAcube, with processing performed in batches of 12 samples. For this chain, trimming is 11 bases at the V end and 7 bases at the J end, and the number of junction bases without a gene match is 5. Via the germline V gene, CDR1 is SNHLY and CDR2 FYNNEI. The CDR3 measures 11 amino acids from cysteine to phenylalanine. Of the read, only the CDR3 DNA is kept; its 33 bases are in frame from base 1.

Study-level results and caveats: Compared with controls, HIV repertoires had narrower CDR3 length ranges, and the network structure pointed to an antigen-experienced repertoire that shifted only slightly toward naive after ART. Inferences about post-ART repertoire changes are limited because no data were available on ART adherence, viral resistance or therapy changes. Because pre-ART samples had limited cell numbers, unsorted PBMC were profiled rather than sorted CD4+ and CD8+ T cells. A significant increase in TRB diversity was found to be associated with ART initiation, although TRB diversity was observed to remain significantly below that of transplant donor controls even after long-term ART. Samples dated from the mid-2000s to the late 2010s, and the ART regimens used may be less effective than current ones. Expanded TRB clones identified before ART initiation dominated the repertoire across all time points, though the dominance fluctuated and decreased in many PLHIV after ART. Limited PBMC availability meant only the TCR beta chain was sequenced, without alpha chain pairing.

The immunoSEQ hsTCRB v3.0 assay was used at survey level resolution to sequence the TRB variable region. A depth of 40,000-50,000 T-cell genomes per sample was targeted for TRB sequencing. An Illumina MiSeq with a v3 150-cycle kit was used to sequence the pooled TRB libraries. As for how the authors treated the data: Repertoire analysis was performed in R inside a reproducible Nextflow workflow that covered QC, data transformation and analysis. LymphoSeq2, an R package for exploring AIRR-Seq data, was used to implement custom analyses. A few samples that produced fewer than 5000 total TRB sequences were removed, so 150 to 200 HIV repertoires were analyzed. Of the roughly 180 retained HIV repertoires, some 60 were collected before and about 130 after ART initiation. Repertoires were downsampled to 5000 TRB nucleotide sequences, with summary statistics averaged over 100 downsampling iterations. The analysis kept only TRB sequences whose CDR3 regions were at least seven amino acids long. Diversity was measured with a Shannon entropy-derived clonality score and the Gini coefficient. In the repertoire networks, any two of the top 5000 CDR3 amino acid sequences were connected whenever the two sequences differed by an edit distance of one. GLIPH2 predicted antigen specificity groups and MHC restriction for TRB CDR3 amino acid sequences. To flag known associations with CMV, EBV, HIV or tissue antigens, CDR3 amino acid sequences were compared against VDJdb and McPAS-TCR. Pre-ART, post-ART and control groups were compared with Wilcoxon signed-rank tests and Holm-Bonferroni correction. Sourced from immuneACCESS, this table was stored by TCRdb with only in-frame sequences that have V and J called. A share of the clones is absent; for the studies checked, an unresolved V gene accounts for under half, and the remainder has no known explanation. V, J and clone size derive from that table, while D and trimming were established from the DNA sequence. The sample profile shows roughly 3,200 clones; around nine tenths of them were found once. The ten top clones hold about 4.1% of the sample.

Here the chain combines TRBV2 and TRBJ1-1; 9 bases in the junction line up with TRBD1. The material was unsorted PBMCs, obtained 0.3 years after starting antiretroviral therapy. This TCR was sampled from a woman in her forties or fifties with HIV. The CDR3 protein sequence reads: CARGQGSEAFF. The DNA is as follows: TGTGCCCGGGGACAGGGCAGTGAAGCTTTCTTT.